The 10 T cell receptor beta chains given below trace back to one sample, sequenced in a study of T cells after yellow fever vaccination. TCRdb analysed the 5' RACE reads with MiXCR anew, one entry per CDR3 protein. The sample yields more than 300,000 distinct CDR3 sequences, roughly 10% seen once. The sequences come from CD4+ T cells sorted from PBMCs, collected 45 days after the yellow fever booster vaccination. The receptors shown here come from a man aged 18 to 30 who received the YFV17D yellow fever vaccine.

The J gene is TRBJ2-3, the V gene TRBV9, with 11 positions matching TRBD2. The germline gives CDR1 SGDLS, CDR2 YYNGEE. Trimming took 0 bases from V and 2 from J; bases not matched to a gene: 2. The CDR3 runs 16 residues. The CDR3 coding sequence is TGTGCCAGCAGCGTAGTAGCGGGGGGGGACACAGATACGCAGTATTTT. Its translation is CASSVVAGGDTDTQYF.

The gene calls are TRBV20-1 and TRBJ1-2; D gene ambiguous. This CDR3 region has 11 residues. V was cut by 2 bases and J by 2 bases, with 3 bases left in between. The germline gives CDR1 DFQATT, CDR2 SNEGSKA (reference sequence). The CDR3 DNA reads TGCAGTGCTAGACCCAACTATGGCTACACCTTC. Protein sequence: CSARPNYGYTF.

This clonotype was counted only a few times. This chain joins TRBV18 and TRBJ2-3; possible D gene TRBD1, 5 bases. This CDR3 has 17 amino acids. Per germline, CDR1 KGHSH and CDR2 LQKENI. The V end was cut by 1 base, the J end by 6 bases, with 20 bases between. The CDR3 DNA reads TGTGCCAGCTCACCACGGGGCCGCAATGACCCTGGGGATACGCAGTATTTT. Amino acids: CASSPRGRNDPGDTQYF.

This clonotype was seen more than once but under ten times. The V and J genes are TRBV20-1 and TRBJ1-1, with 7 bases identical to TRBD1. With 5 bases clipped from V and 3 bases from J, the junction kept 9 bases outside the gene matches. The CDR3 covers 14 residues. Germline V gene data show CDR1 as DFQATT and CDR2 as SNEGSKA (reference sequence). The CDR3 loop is CSARRGGRDTEAFF. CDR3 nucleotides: TGCAGTGCTCGCAGGGGGGGGAGGGACACTGAAGCTTTCTTT.

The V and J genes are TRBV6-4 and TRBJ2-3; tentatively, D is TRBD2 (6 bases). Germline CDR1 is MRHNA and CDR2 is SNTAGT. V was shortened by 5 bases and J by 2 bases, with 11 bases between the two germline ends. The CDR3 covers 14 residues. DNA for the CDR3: TGTGCCAGCAGTCTACGGGGGAACACAGATACGCAGTATTTT. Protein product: CASSLRGNTDTQYF.

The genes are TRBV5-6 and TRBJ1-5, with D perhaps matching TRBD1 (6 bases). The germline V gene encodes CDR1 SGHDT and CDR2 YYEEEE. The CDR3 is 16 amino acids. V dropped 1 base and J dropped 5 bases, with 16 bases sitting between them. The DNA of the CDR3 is TGTGCCAGCAGCTTGTCCGCCGGGACACCAGATCAGCCCCAGCATTTT. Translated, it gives CASSLSAGTPDQPQHF.

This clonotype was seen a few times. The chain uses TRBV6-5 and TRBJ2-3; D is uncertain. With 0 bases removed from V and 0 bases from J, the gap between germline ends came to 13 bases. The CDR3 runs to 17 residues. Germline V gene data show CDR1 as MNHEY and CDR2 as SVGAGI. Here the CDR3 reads CASSYSRPISSTDTQYF. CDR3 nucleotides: TGTGCCAGCAGTTACTCGAGACCAATCTCTAGCACAGATACGCAGTATTTT.

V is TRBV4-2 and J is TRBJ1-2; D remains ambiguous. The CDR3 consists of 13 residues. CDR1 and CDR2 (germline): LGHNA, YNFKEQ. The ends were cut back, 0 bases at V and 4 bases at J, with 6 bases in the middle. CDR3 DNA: TGTGCCAGCAGCCAAGATTTCAGCTATGGCTACACCTTC. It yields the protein CASSQDFSYGYTF.

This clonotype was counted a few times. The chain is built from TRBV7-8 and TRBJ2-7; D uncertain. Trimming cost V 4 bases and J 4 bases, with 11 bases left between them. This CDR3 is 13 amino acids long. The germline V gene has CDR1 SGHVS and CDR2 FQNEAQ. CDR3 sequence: CASSSEVAYEQYV. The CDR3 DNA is TGTGCCAGCAGCTCTGAGGTGGCTTACGAGCAGTACGTC.

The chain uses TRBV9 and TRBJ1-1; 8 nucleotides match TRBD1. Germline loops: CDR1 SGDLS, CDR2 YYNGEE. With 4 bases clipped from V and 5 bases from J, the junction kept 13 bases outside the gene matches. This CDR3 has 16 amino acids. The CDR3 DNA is TGTGCCAGCAGCTCCCTACGGACAGGGCTTTCGACTGAAGCTTTCTTT. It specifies CASSSLRTGLSTEAFF.